This TCR beta chain was sequenced for a study of blood T cell repertoires in COVID-19. For the study at large: T cells, B-cell-depleted T cells, or PBMCs supplied cDNA or gDNA.

Authors' data handling: Reference gene primer amplification yielded estimated nucleated cell counts. Assay used: immunoSEQ multiplex PCR; TCRdb lists only in-frame clones, some missing. V, J and clone size are those of that table, while D and trimming were read from the DNA. The table includes 140,000 to 150,000 clones, 84% detected once. Germline-derived CDR1 and CDR2 are SEHNR and FQNEAQ (reference sequence). The germline V and J ends were trimmed by 7 bases and 5 bases, with 14 bases remaining between them. The CDR3 totals 13 residues. This clone was seen at least ten times. Sequenced: PBMCs or T cells enriched from blood (not recorded which). This rearrangement joins TRBV7-9 to TRBJ2-5; D ambiguous. This clonotype was obtained from a woman aged 50 to 60 with acute COVID-19. CDR3 DNA: TGTGCCAGCACCGTAACTCCCAGGGAGACCCAGTACTTC. Protein sequence: CASTVTPRETQYF. Full variable domain (missing parts from reference TRBV7-9 and TRBJ2-5): DTGVSQNPRHKITKRGQNVTFRCDPISEHNRLYWYRQTLGQGPEFLTYFQNEAQLEKSRLLSDRFSAERPKGSFSTLEIQRTEQGDSAMYLCASTVTPRETQYFGPGTRLLVL.